The 26 T cell receptor beta chains below all came from one sample that was sequenced in a study of technical replicates of blood from a few donors. The data were produced by immunoSEQ multiplex PCR, yet TCRdb's version contains in-frame clones alone and is incomplete. The table shows approximately 82,000 clones, with around 90% occurring only once. The source material was T cells isolated from PBMCs. Receptors were obtained from a human donor in good health.

The CDR3 DNA reads as TGTGCCAGCAGCTTGCCCCTATGGGCTGACTATGGCTACACCTTC. Translation gives CASSLPLWADYGYTF. This chain joins TRBV5-5 and TRBJ1-2; D remains ambiguous. This CDR3 region has 15 residues. Trimming pared 1 base from V and 3 bases from J, leaving 13 bases between. Germline CDR1 and CDR2: SGHKS and YYEKEE (reference sequence).

The gene calls are TRBV18 and TRBJ2-1; D perhaps matches TRBD2 (7 bases). The V and J ends lost 6 bases and 8 bases respectively, with 20 bases between them. The germline V gene encodes CDR1 KGHSH and CDR2 LQKENI. The CDR3 covers 15 residues. The CDR3 loop reads CASSRGGLHSDEQFF. The CDR3 region has the DNA TGTGCCAGCTCCCGCGGGGGCCTCCATTCGGATGAGCAGTTCTTC.

This sequence joins TRBV5-1 and TRBJ2-5; TRBD2 matches 8 bases. This CDR3 region has 13 residues. Germline V gives CDR1 SGHRS, CDR2 YFSETQ. V lost 4 bases to trimming and J lost 5 bases; unmatched junction nucleotides: 4. The CDR3 sequence: CASSEPGGETQYF. CDR3 nucleotides: TGCGCCAGCAGCGAGCCGGGGGGGGAGACCCAGTACTTC.

This clone has a single count. The chain has TRBV5-6 and TRBJ2-3; tentatively, D is TRBD2 (5 bases). Trimming took off 4 bases at V and 1 base at J, with 13 bases between the two ends. The CDR3 totals 15 residues. Germline lookup yields CDR1 SGHDT and CDR2 YYEEEE. The CDR3 nucleotides are TGTGCCAGCAGCACCCCCAGGCGGGGCACAGATACGCAGTATTTT. It is translated as CASSTPRRGTDTQYF. Using reference TRBV5-6 and TRBJ2-3 for the parts outside the CDR3, the full variable domain is DAGVTQSPTHLIKTRGQQVTLRCSPKSGHDTVSWYQQALGQGPQFIFQYYEEEERQRGNFPDRFSGHQFPNYSSELNVNALLLGDSALYLCASSTPRRGTDTQYFGPGTRLTVL.

The V call is TRBV5-4, the J call TRBJ2-1, with D perhaps TRBD2 (5 bases). V was trimmed by 0 bases and J by 5 bases, leaving 15 bases between them. This CDR3 spans 16 amino acids. Germline V gene sequence: CDR1 SGHNT, CDR2 YYREEE (reference sequence). CDR3 in DNA: TGTGCCAGCAGCTTGGGGGAACTAGTGAGGAACAATGAGCAGTTCTTC. Amino acid sequence: CASSLGELVRNNEQFF.

The V call is TRBV28, the J call TRBJ2-1; 10 bases are a match to TRBD2. The CDR3 extends over 15 amino acids. Germline CDR1 is MDHEN and CDR2 is SYDVKM. J was trimmed by 7 bases and V by 3 bases; bases with no gene match: 6. CDR3 sequence: CASSLALAGRNEQFF. CDR3 in DNA: TGTGCCAGCAGTTTGGCACTAGCGGGAAGGAATGAGCAGTTCTTC.

V and J are TRBV11-2 and TRBJ2-7; a possible D gene is TRBD2 (6 bases). The CDR3 totals 14 residues. The V end was cut by 1 base, the J end by 1 base, with 8 bases between. CDR1 and CDR2 (germline): SGHAT, FQNNGV. The CDR3: CASSLGRGSYEQYF. The DNA of the CDR3 is TGTGCCAGCAGCTTAGGGCGGGGTTCCTACGAGCAGTACTTC.

The rearrangement joins TRBV9 to TRBJ2-7; 10 nucleotides line up with TRBD1. V was pared by 4 bases and J by 4 bases, with 5 bases of the junction left unmatched. Germline lookup yields CDR1 SGDLS and CDR2 YYNGEE. This CDR3 comprises 14 residues. This CDR3 reads CASSPRDRGYEQYF. The CDR3 DNA sequence: TGTGCCAGCAGCCCCCGGGACAGGGGATACGAGCAGTACTTC.

This sequence joins TRBV5-4 and TRBJ2-3; 7 nucleotides align to TRBD2. Germline CDR1 reads SGHNT; CDR2 reads YYREEE (reference sequence). The CDR3 runs 13 residues. V trimming: 4 bases; J trimming: 3 bases; junction bases outside the gene matches: 2. The DNA for the CDR3 is TGTGCCAGCAGCCGGACTAGTACAGATACGCAGTATTTT. This encodes CASSRTSTDTQYF. Using reference TRBV5-4 and TRBJ2-3 for the parts outside the CDR3, the full variable domain is ETGVTQSPTHLIKTRGQQVTLRCSSQSGHNTVSWYQQALGQGPQFIFQYYREEENGRGNFPPRFSGLQFPNYSSELNVNALELDDSALYLCASSRTSTDTQYFGPGTRLTVL.

The chain links TRBV6-1 to TRBJ2-1; no clear D. Trimming pared 6 bases from V and 0 bases from J, leaving 6 bases between. Germline V gene sequence: CDR1 MNHNS, CDR2 SASEGT. This CDR3 comprises 13 residues. CDR3 region: CASSTSSYNEQFF. The CDR3 coding sequence is TGTGCCAGCAGCACTTCCTCCTACAATGAGCAGTTCTTC.

The CDR3 sequence is CASVYRGNTEAFF. CDR3 sequence (DNA): TGTGCCAGCGTTTACAGGGGGAACACTGAAGCTTTCTTT. The genes are TRBV2 and TRBJ1-1; 7 bases line up with TRBD1. The V segment lost 8 bases and the J segment 1 base; nucleotides outside the gene matches: 4. The length of the CDR3 is 13 residues. Germline V gene sequence: CDR1 SNHLY, CDR2 FYNNEI.

The V and J genes are TRBV19 and TRBJ2-3; 12 nucleotides line up with TRBD2. The CDR3 spans 19 residues. Germline assignment: CDR1 LNHDA and CDR2 SQIVND (reference sequence). J lost 10 bases, V lost 7 bases, and 24 bases had no gene match. Written as DNA, the CDR3 is TGTGCCAGTACCACCGGCGGGCTAGCGGGAGGGGCGGAACCGGGGGCGCAGTATTTT. Residues: CASTTGGLAGGAEPGAQYF. The whole variable domain, remainder taken from reference TRBV19 and TRBJ2-3, is DGGITQSPKYLFRKEGQNVTLSCEQNLNHDAMYWYRQDPGQGLRLIYYSQIVNDFQKGDIAEGYSVSREKKESFPLTVTSAQKNPTAFYLCASTTGGLAGGAEPGAQYFGPGTRLTVL.

This chain links TRBV11-2 with TRBJ2-7; TRBD1 agrees at 8 bases. The CDR3 loop spans 16 amino acids. Trimming cost V 2 bases and J 3 bases; bases outside gene matches: 9. CDR1 is SGHAT, CDR2 FQNNGV, per germline. The CDR3 is CASSLRHRTGIYEQYF. The CDR3 coding sequence is TGTGCCAGCAGCTTACGTCATCGGACAGGGATCTACGAGCAGTACTTC. Full variable domain (outside the CDR3, taken from reference TRBV11-2 and TRBJ2-7): EAGVAQSPRYKIIEKRQSVAFWCNPISGHATLYWYQQILGQGPKLLIQFQNNGVVDDSQLPKDRFSAERLKGVDSTLKIQPAKLEDSAVYLCASSLRHRTGIYEQYFGPGTRLTVT.

This clone was observed once. The gene calls are TRBV19 and TRBJ2-7; D is unclear. V was trimmed by 0 bases and J by 1 base, leaving 7 bases between them. Germline values: CDR1 LNHDA, CDR2 SQIVND (reference sequence). CDR3 length equals 14 residues. The CDR3 protein is CASSIDSRSYEQYF. Here the CDR3 DNA reads TGTGCCAGTAGTATAGATTCCAGATCCTACGAGCAGTACTTC.

This clone was counted a single time. The chain carries TRBV6-1 and TRBJ1-2, with 8 positions matching TRBD1. The junction had 8 bases not matched to a gene; V was cut back by 6 bases and J by 5 bases. This CDR3 is 14 amino acids long. The germline V gene encodes CDR1 MNHNS and CDR2 SASEGT. CDR3 sequence: CASSLEGQAYGYTF. For the CDR3, the DNA is TGTGCCAGCAGCCTGGAGGGACAGGCATATGGCTACACCTTC.

This chain connects TRBV20-1 to TRBJ2-1; 9 nucleotides agree with TRBD1. The V gene end was trimmed by 3 bases and the J gene end by 13 bases; junction bases not matched to a gene: 4. The CDR3 totals 11 residues. Germline V lookup: CDR1 DFQATT, CDR2 SNEGSKA (reference sequence). CDR3 sequence: CSASRDRVQFF. CDR3 nucleotide sequence: TGCAGTGCTAGCCGGGACAGGGTACAGTTCTTC.

The V call is TRBV14, the J call TRBJ1-2, with D perhaps TRBD1 (6 bases). The germline V and J ends were trimmed by 0 bases and 7 bases, with 9 bases remaining between them. The V gene's germline CDR1 is SGHDN and CDR2 FVKESK. This CDR3 comprises 13 residues. CDR3 sequence: CASSQDRGPGYTF. CDR3 DNA: TGTGCCAGCAGCCAAGACAGGGGTCCTGGCTACACCTTC.

This chain uses TRBV4-1 with TRBJ1-5, with 7 bases aligning to TRBD1. The V and J ends lost 5 bases and 0 bases, in that order; junction bases with no gene match: 10. The germline V gene has CDR1 MGHRA and CDR2 YSYEKL. The CDR3 sequence is 17 residues long. Here the CDR3 reads CASSFDGQEYSNQPQHF. The CDR3 bases are TGCGCCAGCAGCTTTGACGGACAGGAATATAGCAATCAGCCCCAGCATTTT.

The rearrangement uses TRBV2 and TRBJ1-1; no clear D gene. Germline V CDR1 and CDR2: SNHLY, FYNNEI. The CDR3 has 12 residues. The V end was cut by 6 bases, the J end by 11 bases, with 16 bases between. The CDR3 sequence is CASRGDPTGAFF. In DNA form, the CDR3 reads TGTGCCAGCAGGGGAGACCCGACCGGGGCTTTCTTT.

Details on this clone: One end of the junction is discordant with germline, which a read error may explain. The V and J genes are TRBV7-9 and TRBJ1-2, with a tentative D call TRBD1 (6 bases). The CDR3 is made up of 11 amino acids. Germline lookup yields CDR1 SEHNR and CDR2 FQNEAQ (reference sequence). Here the CDR3 reads CASSLGTAGAF. The CDR3 DNA follows: TGTGCCAGCAGCTTAGGAACGGCAGGGGCCTTC.

The chain couples TRBV2 to TRBJ2-7, with 8 bases that match TRBD1. V lost 4 bases to trimming and J lost 0 bases; unmatched junction nucleotides: 2. The CDR3 spans 14 residues. Germline V lookup: CDR1 SNHLY, CDR2 FYNNEI. CDR3 nucleotides: TGTGCCAGCAGTGTACAGGGGGTCTCCTACGAGCAGTACTTC. Protein product: CASSVQGVSYEQYF. Using reference TRBV2 and TRBJ2-7 for the parts outside the CDR3, the full variable domain is EPEVTQTPSHQVTQMGQEVILRCVPISNHLYFYWYRQILGQKVEFLVSFYNNEISEKSEIFDDQFSVERPDGSNFTLKIRSTKLEDSAMYFCASSVQGVSYEQYFGPGTRLTVT.

V is TRBV29-1 and J is TRBJ2-6; TRBD1 agrees at 9 bases. CDR3 length equals 18 residues. J gave up 2 bases and V 5 bases, and 13 bases lay outside the gene matches. From germline, CDR1 is SQVTM and CDR2 ANQGSEA. The CDR3 DNA reads as TGCAGCGTTTACCTAGACTCGCGGACAGGGGCTGGGGCCAACGTCCTGACTTTC. Translated: CSVYLDSRTGAGANVLTF.

This chain joins TRBV28 and TRBJ2-1; TRBD1 matches 7 bases. The germline V gene has CDR1 MDHEN and CDR2 SYDVKM. This CDR3 has 16 amino acids. The junction had 7 bases not matched to a gene; V was cut back by 5 bases and J by 0 bases. The DNA of the CDR3 is TGTGCCAGCAGTATCCCACAGGGGAGCTCCTACAATGAGCAGTTCTTC. Its translation: CASSIPQGSSYNEQFF.

The rearrangement links TRBV7-8 to TRBJ2-5; 8 nucleotides align to TRBD2. Germline V CDR1 and CDR2: SGHVS, FQNEAQ. V was pared by 6 bases and J by 0 bases, with 12 bases of the junction left unmatched. CDR3 length equals 17 residues. CDR3 nucleotides: TGTGCCAGCAGGCTCTTATCAGCGGGAGCTTACCAAGAGACCCAGTACTTC. The encoded protein is CASRLLSAGAYQETQYF.

The rearrangement links TRBV7-9 to TRBJ2-1, with D hard to call. The CDR3 has 14 residues. V lost 1 base and J lost 2, with 6 bases in between. Germline V gives CDR1 SEHNR, CDR2 FQNEAQ (reference sequence). CDR3 sequence (DNA): TGTGCCAGCAGCTTAGAACTAACCTACAATGAGCAGTTCTTC. Translation gives CASSLELTYNEQFF.

The rearrangement joins TRBV28 to TRBJ1-2, with 7 bases that match TRBD1. The germline V gene encodes CDR1 MDHEN and CDR2 SYDVKM. Unmatched junction bases numbered 25, after V lost 6 bases and J lost 6 bases. The CDR3 is 19 amino acids. This CDR3 is CASRVEGPTGAVPPDGYTF. For the CDR3, the DNA is TGTGCCAGCAGGGTGGAGGGACCAACAGGGGCGGTGCCCCCCGATGGCTACACCTTC.